The 29 T cell receptor beta chains presented below share a single source sample, sequenced in a study of T cell clonality in common variable immunodeficiency (dated by TCRdb to 2014 to 2015). General study outcomes and caveats: Fewer deletions and N-nucleotide insertions were reportedly observed in CVID TCRbeta sequences, and highly modified clones with 13 or more V deletions were reportedly absent from CVID TCRbeta sequences.

The receptor library was made with the immunoSEQ multiplex PCR assay. Sourced from immuneACCESS, this table was stored by TCRdb with only in-frame sequences that have V and J called. A share of the clones is absent; for the studies checked, an unresolved V gene accounts for under half, and the remainder has no known explanation. This sample shows 23,000 or so clones, and none of them turns up only once. The ten largest clones represent approximately 8.9% of the sample. Their antigens remain unidentified. Sequencing input: peripheral blood mononuclear cells. Receptor source: a human donor with common variable immunodeficiency.

This clone was seen repeatedly, ten times or more. Read coverage stops 3 residues before the CDR3 terminus; the germline J gene supplies the remainder. The gene calls are TRBV19 and TRBJ2-5; D not resolved. The germline CDR1 and CDR2 sequences are LNHDA and SQIVND (reference sequence). CDR3 length: 12 residues. The V end lost 3 bases, the J end lost 4 bases, and 6 bases lay between the germline ends. The CDR3 DNA, read in part, is TGTGCCAGTAGTATGTCCGGAGAGACC. Its translation is CASSMSGET. The complete CDR3 reads CASSMSGETQYF.

Points on this clone: Sequencing ends 3 residues short of the CDR3 end; the germline J gene provides the rest. The V and J genes are TRBV30 and TRBJ2-3; 10 nucleotides match TRBD2. V gave up 2 bases and J gave up 1 base; unmatched junction bases: 6. The CDR3 is 16 amino acids. Per germline, CDR1 GTSNPN and CDR2 SVGIG (reference sequence). CDR3 DNA (partial): TGTGCCTGGAGTAAGGTTCTAGCGGGGGGCACAGATACG. Translation gives CAWSKVLAGGTDT. The CDR3 as a whole reads CAWSKVLAGGTDTQYF.

Notes on this clone: The read halts 3 residues ahead of the CDR3 end, with the missing end drawn from the germline J gene. The chain has TRBV7-2 and TRBJ2-3, with 8 bases matching TRBD1. The germline V gene encodes CDR1 SGHTA and CDR2 FQGNSA. The length of the CDR3 is 15 residues. The ends lost 5 bases at V and 0 bases at J; junction bases unmatched: 4. The CDR3 reads CASSPGTGSTDTQYF. The CDR3 bases that were read are TGTGCCAGCAGCCCCGGGACAGGAAGCACAGATACG. The full variable domain, its missing parts supplied by reference TRBV7-2 and TRBJ2-3, is GAGVSQSPSNKVTEKGKDVELRCDPISGHTALYWYRQSLGQGLEFLIYFQGNSAPDKSGLPSDRFSAERTGGSVSTLTIQRTQQEDSAVYLCASSPGTGSTDTQYFGPGTRLTVL.

Comment on this clone: The read halts 3 residues ahead of the CDR3 end, with the missing end drawn from the germline J gene. This chain connects TRBV19 to TRBJ2-5, with 8 nucleotides matching TRBD2. V shed 5 bases and J 5 bases; nucleotides not matched to a gene: 13. The CDR3 extends over 16 amino acids. CDR1 and CDR2 (germline): LNHDA, SQIVND (reference sequence). The covered CDR3 bases are TGTGCCAGTAGTCCTTTGACTGCGGGGGGCGCCGAGACC. Translated, it gives CASSPLTAGGAET. The whole CDR3 reads CASSPLTAGGAETQYF.

This clone was counted ten times or more. The read ends 3 residues early relative to the CDR3; the germline J gene fills the gap. V is TRBV7-2 and J is TRBJ1-1; perhaps TRBD1 as D (6 bases). Per germline, CDR1 SGHTA and CDR2 FQGNSA. CDR3 length: 13 residues. V was shortened by 4 bases and J by 6 bases, with 12 bases between the two germline ends. CDR3 sequence: CASSSRGAAEAFF. The CDR3 DNA, read in part, is TGTGCCAGCAGCTCCCGGGGGGCCGCTGAA.

A few counts support this clone. Read data end 3 residues before the CDR3 end; the end is taken from the germline J gene. The chain combines TRBV5-6 with TRBJ1-2; TRBD1 might be the D (6 bases). This CDR3 has 14 amino acids. Trimming took 2 bases from V and 4 from J, leaving 12 bases between them. Germline CDR1 is SGHDT and CDR2 is YYEEEE. The CDR3 DNA, read in part, is TGTGCCAGCAGCTTACTACAGGGCTCCTATGGC. This gives the protein CASSLLQGSYG. The whole CDR3 reads CASSLLQGSYGYTF.

This clone has ten or more counts. The read is 3 residues too short to cover the CDR3 end, so that end is filled in from the germline J gene. The chain employs TRBV7-8 and TRBJ2-7; D is perhaps TRBD2 (5 bases). The germline V and J ends were trimmed by 2 bases and 3 bases, with 11 bases remaining between them. This CDR3 comprises 14 residues. Germline V gives CDR1 SGHVS, CDR2 FQNEAQ. The CDR3 DNA, read in part, is TGTGCCAGCAGCTTACACACGGGGTACTACGAG. Amino acid sequence: CASSLHTGYYE. The whole CDR3 sequence is CASSLHTGYYEQYF.

This clone is categorized as medium-sized. The observed sequence ends 3 residues before the CDR3 terminus, with the missing tail filled in from the germline J gene. This chain joins TRBV3-1 (or the pseudogene TRBV3-2) and TRBJ2-1; 7 bases match TRBD2. The CDR3 is made up of 18 amino acids. The germline gives CDR1 LGHDT, CDR2 YNNKEL (reference sequence). V shed 0 bases, J shed 0 bases, and the junction held 8 bases outside the gene matches. CDR3 in amino acids: CASSQDIAGDSSYNEQFF. Incomplete CDR3 DNA: TGTGCCAGCAGCCAAGATATAGCGGGTGATAGCTCCTACAATGAG.

This clone was seen at least ten times. The sequenced fragment ends 3 residues before the CDR3 boundary, so the rest is inferred from the germline J gene. The chain employs TRBV20-1 and TRBJ2-1; D assignment may be TRBD1 or TRBD2 (6 bases each). V lost 7 bases and J 1 base, leaving 20 bases between the germline ends. The germline gives CDR1 DFQATT, CDR2 SNEGSKA (reference sequence). The CDR3 runs to 16 residues. The CDR3 is CSVEGVGAGSYNEQFF. The CDR3 bases that were read are TGCAGTGTGGAGGGGGTCGGTGCGGGATCCTACAATGAG.

About this clone itself: The sequence runs out 3 residues before the end of the CDR3; the remainder is reconstructed from the germline J gene. The V call is TRBV18, the J call TRBJ2-6; 9 bases map to TRBD2. CDR3 length equals 18 residues. The J segment lost 0 bases and the V segment lost 6 bases, leaving 9 bases of the junction unmatched. Germline loops: CDR1 KGHSH, CDR2 LQKENI. The CDR3 bases that were read are TGTGCCAGCTCCCCCCTACTAGCGGGTGGCTCTGGGGCCAACGTC. This gives the protein CASSPLLAGGSGANV. The whole CDR3 reads CASSPLLAGGSGANVLTF.

At least ten counts were recorded for this clone. CDR3: CAWSVWGSTGNTEAFF. The CDR3 DNA, read in part, is TGTGCCTGGAGTGTATGGGGCTCGACAGGGAACACTGAA. This chain links TRBV30 with TRBJ1-1; possible D gene TRBD1, 6 bases. The read ends 3 residues before the CDR3 terminus; that terminus is restored from the germline J gene. V lost 0 bases and J 1 base, leaving 15 bases between the germline ends. The germline V gene encodes CDR1 GTSNPN and CDR2 SVGIG (reference sequence). The length of the CDR3 is 16 residues. The whole variable domain, remainder taken from reference TRBV30 and TRBJ1-1, is SQTIHQWPATLVQPVGSPLSLECTVEGTSNPNLYWYRQAAGRGLQLLFYSVGIGQISSEVPQNLSASRPQDRQFILSSKKLLLSDSGFYLCAWSVWGSTGNTEAFFGQGTRLTVV.

This clone was detected many times. The CDR3 end falls 3 residues outside the read, so it is completed with the germline J gene. The gene calls are TRBV2 and TRBJ2-2; 8 bases agree with TRBD2. The length of the CDR3 is 15 residues. The germline V gene has CDR1 SNHLY and CDR2 FYNNEI. V lost 2 bases and J lost 5; bases outside the gene matches: 4. CDR3 in amino acids: CASSESGGGTGELFF. Incomplete CDR3 DNA: TGTGCCAGCAGTGAAAGCGGGGGAGGAACCGGGGAG. Full variable domain (outside the CDR3, taken from reference TRBV2 and TRBJ2-2): EPEVTQTPSHQVTQMGQEVILRCVPISNHLYFYWYRQILGQKVEFLVSFYNNEISEKSEIFDDQFSVERPDGSNFTLKIRSTKLEDSAMYFCASSESGGGTGELFFGEGSRLTVL.

A word on this clone: The CDR3 end is not reached by the read, which stops 3 residues before it; the germline J gene fills it in. The V gene is TRBV29-1, the J gene TRBJ2-7, with 12 bases aligning to TRBD1. The ends lost 4 bases at V and 5 bases at J; junction bases unmatched: 6. The CDR3 is 14 amino acids. From germline, CDR1 is SQVTM and CDR2 ANQGSEA. This CDR3 reads CSVGGQGASDEQYF. The covered CDR3 bases are TGCAGCGTTGGGGGACAGGGGGCTTCGGACGAG.

This clone turned up a few times. Coverage ceases 3 residues before the CDR3 finishes, and the germline J gene fills in the end. This chain links TRBV2 with TRBJ1-5, with a tentative D call TRBD1 (6 bases). V was clipped by 3 bases and J by 7 bases, with 16 bases between them. This CDR3 spans 15 amino acids. Per the germline V gene, CDR1 is SNHLY and CDR2 is FYNNEI. The part of the CDR3 DNA that was read is TGTGCCAGCAGTGACCAAGGGGGGGGGCAACAGCCC. Translated: CASSDQGGGQQP. The full CDR3 is CASSDQGGGQQPQHF.

This clone has only a few counts. With the read ending 3 residues before the CDR3 end, the germline J gene is used to fill in that end. V and J are TRBV29-1 and TRBJ1-3; D is perhaps TRBD1 (5 bases). Trimming shortened V by 6 bases and J by 4 bases, and 10 bases separated the two germline ends. CDR3 length: 12 residues. CDR1 and CDR2 from the germline V gene are SQVTM and ANQGSEA. CDR3 protein: CSVGGVGNTIYF. The sequenced CDR3 bases are TGCAGCGTCGGGGGTGTGGGAAACACC.

This clone showed up many times. The read stops 3 residues short of the end of the CDR3; the missing end is completed from the germline J gene. This chain links TRBV12-3 or TRBV12-4 with TRBJ2-3; the match to TRBD2 covers 11 bases. Trimming removed 2 bases from V and 1 base from J; junction bases left unmatched: 11. The CDR3 length is 19 residues. CDR3 protein: CASSLLGPSGGLGTDTQYF. The sequenced part of the CDR3 DNA is TGTGCCAGCAGTTTACTCGGGCCTAGCGGGGGGCTTGGCACAGATACG.

This clone was seen repeatedly, ten times or more. The CDR3 end is not reached by the read, which stops 3 residues before it; the germline J gene fills it in. The chain employs TRBV19 and TRBJ2-5; D is perhaps TRBD2 (5 bases). Germline CDR1 and CDR2: LNHDA and SQIVND (reference sequence). The V gene lost 3 bases and the J gene lost 5 bases, with 10 bases spanning the gap. The CDR3 spans 13 residues. The CDR3 spells CASSITSRETQYF. Incomplete CDR3 DNA: TGTGCCAGTAGTATCACTAGTCGCGAGACC.

This clone came up a few times. The read ends 3 residues before the CDR3 terminus; that terminus is restored from the germline J gene. J is TRBJ2-3 and V is TRBV6-1, with D maybe TRBD1 (5 bases). Germline assignment: CDR1 MNHNS and CDR2 SASEGT. With 1 base removed from V and 4 bases from J, the gap between germline ends came to 9 bases. This CDR3 comprises 14 residues. Incomplete CDR3 DNA: TGTGCCAGCAGTGAAGGGTGGGGCGCAGATACG. Residues: CASSEGWGADT. The entire CDR3 is CASSEGWGADTQYF.

This clone has at least ten counts. The DNA ends 3 residues before the CDR3 does, and the rest of the CDR3 is filled in from the germline J gene. This rearrangement joins TRBV28 to TRBJ2-4; D call uncertain. CDR1 is MDHEN and CDR2 is SYDVKM in the germline V gene. Trimming took off 5 bases at V and 1 base at J, with 12 bases between the two ends. The CDR3 sequence is 15 residues long. The CDR3 bases that were read are TGTGCCAGCAGTCCCCCGACTCGGGCCAAAAACATT. This codes for CASSPPTRAKNI. The whole CDR3 protein reads CASSPPTRAKNIQYF.

Concerning this clone: The read falls 3 residues short of the CDR3 end, and the missing part is taken from the germline J gene. The genes are TRBV7-2 and TRBJ2-1; D unresolved. V dropped 7 bases and J dropped 2 bases, with 12 bases sitting between them. The CDR3 runs to 14 residues. Germline lookup yields CDR1 SGHTA and CDR2 FQGNSA. CDR3 region: CASTSGLAYNEQFF. CDR3 DNA, as far as it was read: TGTGCCAGCACCTCCGGTCTAGCCTACAATGAG.

A few counts support this clone. The CDR3 extends 3 residues past the end of the read, so its final part is completed from the germline J gene. The chain employs TRBV2 and TRBJ1-1; no reliable D call. This CDR3 has 15 residues. From germline, CDR1 is SNHLY and CDR2 FYNNEI. With 6 bases removed from V and 2 bases from J, the gap between germline ends came to 16 bases. CDR3 protein: CASRREGGLNTEAFF. Partial CDR3 DNA: TGTGCCAGCAGGAGGGAGGGCGGACTTAACACTGAA.

This clone has only a few counts. The read finishes 3 residues shy of the CDR3 end, and the germline J gene is used to complete it. The chain is built from TRBV19 and TRBJ2-1; possible D gene TRBD2, 5 bases. The ends were cut back, 8 bases at V and 5 bases at J, with 10 bases in the middle. The CDR3 is 12 residues long. Germline CDR1 reads LNHDA; CDR2 reads SQIVND (reference sequence). The part of the CDR3 DNA that was read is TGTGCCAGTGGGCTAGCAGACAATGAG. It translates to CASGLADNE. The entire CDR3 sequence reads CASGLADNEQFF.

This clone appeared many times. The read terminates 3 residues before the CDR3 end, so the remaining end is supplied by the germline J gene. The V gene is TRBV19, the J gene TRBJ2-2; 7 nucleotides match TRBD2. The ends lost 4 bases at V and 6 bases at J; junction bases unmatched: 5. Per germline, CDR1 LNHDA and CDR2 SQIVND (reference sequence). The CDR3 spans 14 residues. The CDR3 reads CASSSGSGAGELFF. The sequenced part of the CDR3 DNA is TGTGCCAGTAGTAGCGGGAGTGGTGCCGGGGAG.

In regard to this clone: The read ends 3 residues early relative to the CDR3; the germline J gene fills the gap. This chain joins TRBV19 and TRBJ2-2, with unresolved D. V was cut by 6 bases and J by 1 base, with 15 bases left in between. Germline assignment: CDR1 LNHDA and CDR2 SQIVND (reference sequence). The CDR3 runs to 16 residues. Partial CDR3 DNA: TGTGCCAGTAGCCCCAAAGCTGCGGTGAACACCGGGGAG. It codes for CASSPKAAVNTGE. In full, the CDR3 reads CASSPKAAVNTGELFF. The full variable domain, completed using reference TRBV19 and TRBJ2-2, is DGGITQSPKYLFRKEGQNVTLSCEQNLNHDAMYWYRQDPGQGLRLIYYSQIVNDFQKGDIAEGYSVSREKKESFPLTVTSAQKNPTAFYLCASSPKAAVNTGELFFGEGSRLTVL.

The table lists this clone with a few counts. The CDR3 is cut off 3 residues early in the read; its end comes from the germline J gene. The chain combines TRBV11-2 with TRBJ2-1, with 11 nucleotides matching TRBD2. The germline CDR1 and CDR2 sequences are SGHAT and FQNNGV. The V and J ends lost 5 bases and 6 bases, in that order; junction bases with no gene match: 6. CDR3 length: 15 residues. Partial CDR3 DNA: TGTGCCAGCAGCATTACTAGCGGGGGCCCCAATGAG. Translating gives CASSITSGGPNE. The entire CDR3 sequence reads CASSITSGGPNEQFF.

A remark on this clone: With the read ending 3 residues before the CDR3 end, the germline J gene is used to fill in that end. This rearrangement joins TRBV30 to TRBJ2-7, with D unclear. CDR3 length equals 12 residues. V was trimmed by 2 bases and J by 4 bases, leaving 9 bases between them. The V gene's germline CDR1 is GTSNPN and CDR2 SVGIG (reference sequence). The CDR3 sequence is CAWSLLSYEQYF. CDR3 DNA, as far as it was read: TGTGCCTGGAGTCTACTCTCTTACGAG.

This clone came up many times. Read coverage stops 3 residues before the CDR3 terminus; the germline J gene supplies the remainder. The chain recombines TRBV20-1 with TRBJ2-5, with 14 bases identical to TRBD2. This CDR3 has 15 amino acids. Trimming removed 5 bases from V and 2 bases from J; junction bases left unmatched: 4. Germline assignment: CDR1 DFQATT and CDR2 SNEGSKA (reference sequence). The CDR3 loop is CSASRLAGGQETQYF. CDR3 DNA (partial): TGCAGTGCTTCCCGACTAGCGGGAGGGCAAGAGACC.

There are many counts of this clone. The read halts 3 residues ahead of the CDR3 end, with the missing end drawn from the germline J gene. The chain joins TRBV19 to TRBJ2-7; TRBD2 matches 12 bases. This CDR3 is 14 amino acids long. The V gene end was trimmed by 9 bases and the J gene end by 4 bases; junction bases not matched to a gene: 7. CDR1 and CDR2 from the germline V gene are LNHDA and SQIVND (reference sequence). CDR3: CASTLTSGSYEQYF. Incomplete CDR3 DNA: TGTGCCAGCACCCTGACTAGCGGGAGTTACGAG.

This clone turned up a few times. CDR3 amino acids: CASSERQGNTNEQFF. The CDR3 bases that were read are TGTGCCAGCAGTGAAAGGCAGGGGAACACCAATGAG. This chain links TRBV2 with TRBJ2-1, with D perhaps matching TRBD1 (6 bases). Read coverage stops 3 residues before the CDR3 terminus; the germline J gene supplies the remainder. Germline CDR1 and CDR2: SNHLY and FYNNEI. Trimming cost V 2 bases and J 6 bases, with 14 bases left between them. The CDR3 length is 15 residues.